Sequencing of this TCR beta chain was carried out in a study of T-cell reconstitution after alpha-beta-depleted transplantation in children. It was with unique molecular identifiers that the TCRbeta library was prepared. A single record per CDR3 protein comes from TCRdb applying MiXCR to the PCR reads. The sample consists of some 600,000 distinct CDR3 sequences, 10% to 15% of them appearing once. This clonotype was observed a handful of times. CDR1 and CDR2 (germline): DFQATT, SNEGSKA (reference sequence). With V trimmed by 3 bases and J by 3 bases, 14 bases remained unmatched. The CDR3 extends over 17 amino acids.

This sequence originates from a male patient between 5 and 17 years old who had a stem cell transplant for acute myeloid leukemia, so the T cells may come from the graft donor. This specimen was PBMCs, mostly from graft donor cells, taken 360 days after TCRalphabeta/CD19-depleted stem cell transplant. The chain uses TRBV20-1 and TRBJ2-1; 7 bases fit TRBD2. The CDR3 reads CSARRPPTSRGYNEQFF. CDR3 in DNA: TGCAGTGCTAGGCGACCCCCGACTAGCCGAGGCTACAATGAGCAGTTCTTC.